The source of this TCR beta chain is a study of cytomegalovirus exposure and HLA in healthy donors. With respect to this clone: Its antigen remains unidentified.

Whole-study findings and limits: A later analysis showed HLA-associated TCR beta chains outstripping equally common others in clonal expansion.

60 Vbeta and 13 Jbeta primers were used in PCR. TCRdb's table, derived via immunoSEQ multiplex PCR, lists solely in-frame clones and lacks some. The sample holds fewer than 75,000 clones, roughly 84% seen once. The CDR3 totals 12 residues. Germline V gene sequence: CDR1 SQVTM, CDR2 ANQGSEA. V was trimmed by 3 bases and J by 0 bases, leaving 6 bases between them. Specimen: PBMCs. The V and J genes are TRBV29-1 and TRBJ2-7; TRBD1 might be the D (6 bases). This sequence originates from a woman aged 25-40 years in good health and CMV-seronegative. The CDR3 loop reads CSVEDSSYEQYF. The CDR3 bases are TGCAGCGTTGAGGACAGCTCCTACGAGCAGTACTTC.